These 4 T cell receptor beta chains share one sample of origin, sequenced in a study of T cell responses to AZD1222 COVID-19 vaccine. Using immunoSEQ multiplex PCR, the repertoire was profiled, and TCRdb retains in-frame clones only, with some absent. The sample has approximately 110,000 clones; over 85% are singletons. Specimen: peripheral blood, collected on day 0 of AZD1222 vaccination. The receptors were sampled from an adult in good health.

This chain uses TRBV6-2 or TRBV6-3 with TRBJ1-5; D may be TRBD1 (5 bases). The length of the CDR3 is 14 residues. Germline loops: CDR1 MNHEY, CDR2 SVGEGT. Trimming cost V 0 bases and J 5 bases, with 8 bases left between them. The CDR3: CASSYSGGYQPQHF. The CDR3 bases are TGTGCCAGCAGTTACTCTGGGGGGTATCAGCCCCAGCATTTT.

V and J are TRBV7-2 and TRBJ2-5, with 8 bases that match TRBD2. The germline V gene encodes CDR1 SGHTA and CDR2 FQGNSA. Germline trimming cut 5 bases from V and 3 bases from J; bases unmatched to any gene: 2. The CDR3 sequence is 13 residues long. The CDR3 loop is CASSPAGEETQYF. The CDR3, as DNA: TGTGCCAGCAGCCCAGCGGGAGAAGAGACCCAGTACTTC.

The V call is TRBV5-1, the J call TRBJ1-4, with TRBD1 matching over 12 bases. The trim removed 4 bases at V and 7 bases at J, leaving 8 bases unmatched. The CDR3 loop spans 16 amino acids. Germline V gene sequence: CDR1 SGHRS, CDR2 YFSETQ. The CDR3 protein is CASSRAGTGGGEKLFF. In nucleotides, the CDR3 is TGCGCCAGCAGCAGAGCCGGGACAGGGGGCGGTGAAAAACTGTTTTTT.

The V gene is TRBV7-9, the J gene TRBJ1-1, with 8 nucleotides matching TRBD1. Germline V lookup: CDR1 SEHNR, CDR2 FQNEAQ (reference sequence). Unmatched junction bases numbered 20, after V lost 6 bases and J lost 5 bases. This CDR3 is built from 18 residues. This CDR3 is CASSHQSGGRAGGTEAFF. CDR3 coding DNA: TGTGCCAGCAGTCATCAGTCAGGGGGCCGAGCCGGGGGAACTGAAGCTTTCTTT.